Included here is one T cell receptor (beta chain) sequence, with context. This sample is drawn from a study of monozygotic twins with inflammatory bowel disease. In germline, CDR1 is MNHEY, CDR2 SVGEGT. The CDR3 length is 15 residues. TCRdb reanalyzed the 5' RACE reads and collapses them to one entry per CDR3 protein, without DNA. This sample carries about 140,000 distinct CDR3 sequences, with approximately 1.2% going to the ten biggest clones. The TCR comes from a human donor with ulcerative colitis or Crohn's disease, or a healthy co-twin of an affected twin (not recorded which). The chain is built from TRBV6-2 or TRBV6-3 and TRBJ2-3; TCRdb names TRBD2, which stays unverified in the absence of DNA. The sample consisted of blood. The CDR3 loop reads CASSLAGASTDTQYF.